The entry below gives a single T cell receptor beta chain sequence along with its context. The antigen is undetermined. The entry originates in a study of shared clonotypes between healthy human individuals. The CDR3 is 14 amino acids. The V and J ends lost 0 bases and 7 bases, in that order; junction bases with no gene match: 6. Germline V gene sequence: CDR1 MNHEY, CDR2 SVGAGI. Study-level points and caveats: Rarefaction showed that sequencing of sorted subsets was incomplete (despite large depth).

Clones were read by immunoSEQ multiplex PCR, and TCRdb kept only the in-frame ones, dropping some. The sample yields under 2,500,000 clones, approximately 96% seen once. Sequenced material: naive CD4+ T cells sorted from blood. Subset of the sample: CD45RA+ positively selected. The source is a man between 18 and 29 years old in good health. This chain connects TRBV6-5 to TRBJ2-7; TRBD1 agrees at 7 bases. The chain's CDR3 is CASSYSTGMAEQYF. The CDR3 nucleotides read TGTGCCAGCAGTTACTCGACAGGGATGGCGGAGCAGTACTTC.